This entry lists 25 T cell receptor beta chains sequenced from one sample in a study of T cells in Graves' hyperthyroidism and ophthalmopathy. RNA transcripts were the template for amplifying TCR beta CDR3 regions. First-round RT-PCR with HTBI primers amplified the TCR CDR3 region. Via MiXCR, TCRdb re-called the multiplex PCR reads, giving one row per CDR3 protein. The sample holds more than 500,000 distinct CDR3 sequences, around 16% seen once. The sequencing input was blood. The receptor set was obtained from a woman aged 25 to 45 with Graves' hyperthyroidism.

The V call is TRBV24-1, the J call TRBJ1-5, with 7 nucleotides matching TRBD1. Germline V gene lookup returns CDR1 KGHDR and CDR2 SFDVKD. V was pared by 8 bases and J by 6 bases, with 12 bases of the junction left unmatched. This CDR3 comprises 15 residues. The CDR3 sequence is CATIITGVGGQPQHF. As DNA, the CDR3 is TGTGCCACCATTATTACAGGGGTTGGGGGTCAGCCCCAGCATTTT.

The chain carries TRBV2 and TRBJ1-1; no definite D call. V lost 2 bases to trimming and J lost 6 bases, with 7 bases between them. Germline V gene sequence: CDR1 SNHLY, CDR2 FYNNEI. The CDR3 extends over 12 amino acids. DNA of the CDR3: TGTGCCAGCAGTGAATTAACGCCTGAAGCTTTCTTT. Protein: CASSELTPEAFF.

This clonotype was recorded a few times. The V and J genes are TRBV7-6 and TRBJ2-7; D may match TRBD1 or TRBD2 (5 bases each). This CDR3 has 13 amino acids. Per the germline V gene, CDR1 is SGHVS and CDR2 is FNYEAQ. The V end was cut by 5 bases, the J end by 4 bases, with 12 bases between. This CDR3 reads CASSPGRLYEQYF. CDR3 coding DNA: TGTGCCAGCAGCCCGGGACGGCTTTACGAGCAGTACTTC.

The chain recombines TRBV28 with TRBJ1-2; a possible D gene is TRBD1 (5 bases). Germline V gene lookup returns CDR1 MDHEN and CDR2 SYDVKM. The ends were cut back, 6 bases at V and 5 bases at J, with 13 bases in the middle. The CDR3 extends over 13 amino acids. The CDR3 reads CASRRVGPYGYTF. The CDR3 bases are TGTGCCAGCAGGCGAGTGGGGCCTTATGGCTACACCTTC.

The rearrangement joins TRBV7-2 to TRBJ2-7, with 8 bases fitting TRBD1. CDR1 and CDR2 from the germline V gene are SGHTA and FQGNSA. The V and J ends lost 5 bases and 3 bases, in that order; junction bases with no gene match: 9. This CDR3 region has 15 residues. The CDR3 reads CASSPGTGSFYEQYF. CDR3 nucleotide sequence: TGTGCCAGCAGCCCCGGGACAGGATCTTTCTACGAGCAGTACTTC.

This clonotype was picked up many times. The gene calls are TRBV30 and TRBJ2-3, with D perhaps matching TRBD1 (6 bases). The CDR3 length is 14 residues. Per germline, CDR1 GTSNPN and CDR2 SVGIG (reference sequence). The V gene lost 4 bases and the J gene lost 4 bases, with 15 bases spanning the gap. The CDR3 nucleotides are TGTGCCTGGAACGGGCAGGGGAGATCAGATACGCAGTATTTT. Translating it yields CAWNGQGRSDTQYF.

In this sample, this clonotype turned up a few times. The CDR3 bases are TGTGCCACCCGGAACGGCTACGAGCAGTACTTC. Protein product: CATRNGYEQYF. This chain connects TRBV6-1 to TRBJ2-7; D is unresolved. The germline gives CDR1 MNHNS, CDR2 SASEGT. V gave up 10 bases and J gave up 3 bases, with 10 bases separating them. The CDR3 covers 11 residues.

This chain connects TRBV18 to TRBJ2-2; tentative D call: TRBD2 (6 bases). The ends were cut back, 0 bases at V and 6 bases at J, with 11 bases in the middle. This CDR3 spans 15 amino acids. The germline V gene has CDR1 KGHSH and CDR2 LQKENI. The CDR3 sequence is CASSPPGTPAGELFF. Written as DNA, the CDR3 is TGTGCCAGCTCACCACCTGGGACTCCTGCCGGGGAGCTGTTTTTT.

The chain employs TRBV19 and TRBJ2-7; tentatively, D is TRBD1 or TRBD2 (5 bases each). The V end was cut by 2 bases, the J end by 2 bases, with 16 bases between. This CDR3 is 16 amino acids long. The germline CDR1 and CDR2 sequences are LNHDA and SQIVND (reference sequence). CDR3 residues: CASSISSGTDTYEQYF. The CDR3 nucleotides read TGTGCCAGTAGTATATCCTCCGGGACGGACACCTACGAGCAGTACTTC.

This clonotype was seen ten or more times. The V call is TRBV7-2, the J call TRBJ2-7, with TRBD1 matching 8 bases. Germline V CDR1 and CDR2: SGHTA, FQGNSA. Losses at the gene ends were 2 bases for V and 3 bases for J; bases not matched to a gene: 9. This CDR3 is built from 16 residues. The CDR3 DNA follows: TGTGCCAGCAGCTTATCCGGGACAGGAGTATACTACGAGCAGTACTTC. Amino acids: CASSLSGTGVYYEQYF.

This clonotype was detected ten times or more. V usage is TRBV4-2 and J usage is TRBJ1-1; D is possibly TRBD1 (5 bases). Trimming cost V 3 bases and J 10 bases, with 15 bases left between them. Germline V gene data show CDR1 as LGHNA and CDR2 as YNFKEQ. CDR3 length: 13 residues. Written as DNA, the CDR3 is TGTGCCAGCAGCCAGTCCGGGACGGATCGAGCTTTCTTT. Translated, it gives CASSQSGTDRAFF.

This clonotype has just a few counts. The V and J genes are TRBV6-1 and TRBJ2-5, with 10 bases fitting TRBD2. The CDR3 is 16 residues long. CDR1 MNHNS and CDR2 SASEGT come from the germline V gene. Trimming at V came to 6 bases and at J to 2 bases, leaving 9 bases not matched to a gene. The CDR3 bases are TGTGCCAGCAGCCATCTAGCGGGAGAAGTTCAAGAGACCCAGTACTTC. Translated, it gives CASSHLAGEVQETQYF.

V usage is TRBV27 and J usage is TRBJ1-3; D not certain. CDR1 MNHEY and CDR2 SMNVEV come from the germline V gene (reference sequence). Trimming took off 5 bases at V and 2 bases at J, with 13 bases between the two ends. The CDR3 covers 15 residues. The CDR3 is CASSPLGGPGNTIYF. Written as DNA, the CDR3 is TGTGCCAGCAGTCCCCTAGGAGGGCCTGGAAACACCATATATTTT.

In its sample, this clonotype was seen many times. This chain uses TRBV12-3 or TRBV12-4 with TRBJ2-3; TRBD1 or TRBD2 may be the D gene (6 bases each). Trimming removed 6 bases from V and 8 bases from J, with 18 bases in between. This CDR3 is 14 amino acids long. The CDR3 loop is CASSWGARRGTQYF. CDR3 DNA: TGTGCCAGCAGCTGGGGGGCCCGCCGAGGTACGCAGTATTTT.

The chain combines TRBV6-9 with TRBJ1-4; the D gene is possibly TRBD1 (6 bases). The CDR3 runs 15 residues. The V and J ends lost 6 bases and 0 bases respectively, with 11 bases between them. From germline, CDR1 is MNHGY and CDR2 SVAAGI. The CDR3 region has the DNA TGTGCCAGCAGATACAGGGTCGCAACTAATGAAAAACTGTTTTTT. Translated, it gives CASRYRVATNEKLFF.

The CDR3: CSARDGSGGHYNEQFF. The CDR3 DNA reads as TGCAGTGCTAGAGATGGGAGCGGGGGGCATTACAATGAGCAGTTCTTC. The chain recombines TRBV20-1 with TRBJ2-1; 9 bases fit TRBD2. The CDR3 has 16 residues. CDR1 and CDR2 (germline): DFQATT, SNEGSKA (reference sequence). The J segment lost 4 bases and the V segment lost 0 bases, leaving 7 bases of the junction unmatched.

This clonotype showed up just a few times. One end of the junction fails to match germline, which may point to a read error. The rearrangement joins TRBV5-1 to TRBJ1-2, with a possible D match to TRBD1 (5 bases). CDR1 is SGHRS and CDR2 is YFSETQ in the germline V gene. The CDR3 has 17 amino acids. CDR3 DNA sequence: TGCGCCAGCAGCTTGGAGACCAGTCGGGGCGCGGGCTATGGCCACACCTTC. It encodes CASSLETSRGAGYGHTF.

At least ten counts were recorded for this clonotype. The chain combines TRBV28 with TRBJ1-1; 9 bases line up with TRBD1. The CDR3 has 15 residues. Germline V gene lookup returns CDR1 MDHEN and CDR2 SYDVKM. V lost 6 bases and J lost 9; bases outside the gene matches: 14. CDR3 nucleotides: TGTGCCAGCAGCAGCTCCGGGACAGGGTCGACTAAAGCTTTCTTT. Amino acid sequence: CASSSSGTGSTKAFF.

The chain joins TRBV2 to TRBJ1-2; D is ambiguous. This CDR3 spans 11 amino acids. V lost 1 base, J lost 7 bases, and 4 bases lay in between. Germline V CDR1 and CDR2: SNHLY, FYNNEI. This CDR3 is CASSEGFGYTF. The CDR3 DNA reads TGTGCCAGCAGTGAAGGGTTTGGCTACACCTTC.

V usage is TRBV14 and J usage is TRBJ2-2, with D unresolved. The CDR3 sequence is 14 residues long. V gave up 8 bases and J gave up 2 bases, with 12 bases separating them. Germline assignment: CDR1 SGHDN and CDR2 FVKESK. The CDR3 loop reads CASRLSFNTGELFF. The CDR3 coding sequence is TGTGCCAGCCGCCTTAGTTTCAACACCGGGGAGCTGTTTTTT.

The chain employs TRBV27 and TRBJ2-1; D assignment may be TRBD1 or TRBD2 (5 bases each). This CDR3 spans 14 amino acids. V was pared by 2 bases and J by 7 bases, with 12 bases between. Germline V lookup: CDR1 MNHEY, CDR2 SMNVEV (reference sequence). The CDR3: CASSLPGTGNEQFF. The CDR3 DNA sequence: TGTGCCAGCAGTTTACCCGGGACCGGGAATGAGCAGTTCTTC.

This clonotype has only a few counts. This chain uses TRBV19 with TRBJ2-2; 10 bases are shared with TRBD1. The V segment lost 4 bases and the J segment 5 bases; nucleotides outside the gene matches: 28. CDR3 size: 23 residues. Germline V gives CDR1 LNHDA, CDR2 SQIVND (reference sequence). The CDR3 nucleotides read TGTGCCAGTAGTAACCGATACCCCGACAGGGGGCTGGTGGGAGGGCCAGAAACCGGGGAGCTGTTTTTT. Its protein product is CASSNRYPDRGLVGGPETGELFF. Using reference TRBV19 and TRBJ2-2 for the parts outside the CDR3, the full variable domain is DGGITQSPKYLFRKEGQNVTLSCEQNLNHDAMYWYRQDPGQGLRLIYYSQIVNDFQKGDIAEGYSVSREKKESFPLTVTSAQKNPTAFYLCASSNRYPDRGLVGGPETGELFFGEGSRLTVL.

The chain links TRBV20-1 to TRBJ2-7; 7 nucleotides match TRBD1. Germline values: CDR1 DFQATT, CDR2 SNEGSKA (reference sequence). This CDR3 is built from 15 residues. V lost 1 base, J lost 6 bases, and 12 bases stayed unmatched. The CDR3 coding sequence is TGCAGTGCTAGAGGAGGGACAGCGTTTGAGGTCGAGCAGTACTTC. Amino acids: CSARGGTAFEVEQYF.

This clonotype was counted a few times. This rearrangement joins TRBV9 to TRBJ1-4; no clear D. The CDR3 loop spans 13 amino acids. Trimming pared 4 bases from V and 5 bases from J, leaving 9 bases between. Germline V CDR1 and CDR2: SGDLS, YYNGEE. The CDR3 sequence is CASSPKSNEKLFF. CDR3 coding DNA: TGTGCCAGCAGCCCAAAGAGCAATGAAAAACTGTTTTTT.

As concerns this clonotype: A much larger clone sits a single nucleotide away, making a read error possible. The chain combines TRBV28 with TRBJ1-2; TRBD1 matches 8 bases. The CDR3 contains 13 residues. Germline values: CDR1 MDHEN, CDR2 SYDVKM. CDR3 DNA: TGTGCCAGCAGTCAGGGGGCCTATTATGGCAACACCTTC. Its translation: CASSQGAYYGNTF.